This T cell receptor beta chain came from a study of response to subunit inactivated influenza vaccine. Study results and caveats: Authors proposed each seasonal influenza vaccination draws in few new T cells.

TCRdb re-derived calls from the RT-PCR reads in MiXCR, one entry per CDR3 protein. The repertoire holds approximately 570,000 distinct CDR3 sequences, with under 9% as singletons. This clonotype was detected many times. Its antigen is not known. One end of the junction fails to match germline, which may point to a read error. Looked up from germline, CDR1 is MNHEY and CDR2 is SVGEGT. This CDR3 has 11 residues. Sequencing was performed on PBMCs from blood, taken roughly 24 months after vaccination. The genes are TRBV6-2 or TRBV6-3 and TRBJ1-1; no clear D. The receptor's source is a man in his fifties or sixties who received an inactivated influenza vaccine. CDR3 amino acids: CASSYRGDTAF. CDR3 nucleotides: TGTGCCAGCAGTTACCGAGGTGACACAGCATTT.